This T cell receptor beta chain was captured by sequencing in a study of blood T cell repertoires in COVID-19. Study details: COVID-19 samples collected from the United States, Italy and Spain covered acute and convalescent phases.

The method was immunoSEQ multiplex PCR; TCRdb's version includes in-frame clones alone and lacks a portion of them. The sample records 210,000 or so clones, approximately 84% being singletons. The CDR3 spans 16 residues. CDR1 is LNHDA, CDR2 SQIVND, per germline (reference sequence). Trimming at V came to 1 base and at J to 7 bases, leaving 9 bases not matched to a gene. The sample was peripheral blood. This TCR came from a woman aged 45-59 years with active or convalescent COVID-19. The chain combines TRBV19 with TRBJ2-1; 8 positions match TRBD2. The CDR3 nucleotides read TGTGCCAGTAGTATAGCCCACGGGGGGGCCCGGAATGAGCAGTTCTTC. This codes for CASSIAHGGARNEQFF.